Sequencing of this TCR beta chain was carried out in a study of T cells in Graves' hyperthyroidism and ophthalmopathy. The wider study: Sampling of peripheral blood happened at initial diagnosis, prior to any treatment.

Stable Graves' hyperthyroidism meant no ophthalmopathy progression within 18 months. In patients aged 18 to 65, hyperthyroidism was newly diagnosed, with duration under 2 months. Source material for PBMCs was 10 ml fresh peripheral blood. In this sample, this clonotype turned up a few times. Amplification targeted TCR beta CDR3 regions from RNA transcripts. The HTBI primer set drove a first-round RT-PCR of the TCR CDR3. TCRdb reprocessed the multiplex PCR reads via MiXCR and lists one record per CDR3 protein. The sample holds hundreds of thousands of distinct CDR3 sequences, 15% to 20% seen once. Germline CDR1 MNHNS, CDR2 SASEGT. The CDR3 loop spans 14 amino acids. The V gene end was trimmed by 7 bases and the J gene end by 1 base; junction bases not matched to a gene: 5.

The sequence was obtained from a woman aged 18-29 years with Graves' hyperthyroidism. The V gene is TRBV6-1, the J gene TRBJ1-2, with TRBD1 identical over 8 bases. Sequences were obtained from blood. In DNA form, the CDR3 reads TGTGCCAGCAACCCGGGACAGGTTAACTATGGCTACACCTTC. Translated: CASNPGQVNYGYTF.